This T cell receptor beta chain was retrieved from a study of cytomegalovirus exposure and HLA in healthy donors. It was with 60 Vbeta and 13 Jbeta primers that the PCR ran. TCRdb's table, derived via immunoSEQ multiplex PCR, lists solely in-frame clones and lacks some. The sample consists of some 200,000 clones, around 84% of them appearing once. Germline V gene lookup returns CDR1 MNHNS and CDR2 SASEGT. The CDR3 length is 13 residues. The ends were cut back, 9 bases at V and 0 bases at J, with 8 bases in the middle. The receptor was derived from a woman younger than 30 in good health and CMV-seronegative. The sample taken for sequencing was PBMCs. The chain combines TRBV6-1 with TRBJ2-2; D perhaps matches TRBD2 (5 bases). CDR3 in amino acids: CASRGTNTGELFF. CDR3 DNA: TGTGCCAGTCGAGGGACGAACACCGGGGAGCTGTTTTTT.